This entry describes one T cell receptor (beta chain). As yet, its antigen is unknown. This entry is derived from a study of T cell responses to AZD1222 COVID-19 vaccine. At the level of the study: Timing groups of about 4 and about 12 weeks for second doses were pooled.

V was shortened by 2 bases and J by 4 bases, with 9 bases between the two germline ends. Germline V gene lookup returns CDR1 MNHEY and CDR2 SVGAGI. The CDR3 loop spans 13 amino acids. Data came from immunoSEQ multiplex PCR; TCRdb stores just in-frame clones and leaves some out. Of 65,000 to 70,000 clones in the sample, 88% were seen once. Regarding the study as a whole: Repertoires were obtained only post-peak T cell response. The donor group comprised mostly white British people and more females; the analysis possibly underestimated clonal diversity. The study reported that nearly half of spike-specific TCRs target unmutated variant regions.

The chain recombines TRBV6-5 with TRBJ2-7; D is perhaps TRBD1 (6 bases). This receptor was obtained from an adult in good health. The specimen was peripheral blood, collected on day 0 of AZD1222 vaccination. CDR3 DNA: TGTGCCAGCAGTTACGATGACAGGTACGAGCAGTACTTC. It codes for CASSYDDRYEQYF.